One T cell receptor beta chain is described in this entry. The sample is drawn from a study of blood T cell repertoires in COVID-19. Study-level background: Some COVID-19 samples were acute and others convalescent; all came from the United States, Italy and Spain. Sample material is recorded as cDNA or gDNA derived from T cells, B-cell-depleted T cells, or PBMCs.

Authors' data handling: Estimation of nucleated cell counts was performed using reference gene primer amplification. Repertoires were generated with immunoSEQ multiplex PCR, while TCRdb's copy carries only in-frame clones and drops some. The V and J calls and clone size come from that table; D and trimming were worked out from the DNA. The sample carries around 250,000 clones, about 86% recorded once. Trimming took 2 bases from V and 6 from J, leaving 13 bases between them. Germline lookup yields CDR1 KGHSH and CDR2 LQKENI. The CDR3 has 14 residues. Sequencing was carried out using peripheral blood. The rearrangement uses TRBV18 and TRBJ1-2, with TRBD1 as a possible D gene (6 bases). The clonotype was recovered from a man aged 55 to 69 with acute or convalescent COVID-19. This CDR3 is CASSPIAGADGYTF. CDR3 in DNA: TGTGCCAGCTCACCAATCGCGGGGGCAGATGGCTACACCTTC.